Following are 7 T cell receptor beta chains from one sample sequenced in a study of shared clonotypes between healthy human individuals. As defined, naive CD8 cells were CD45RO-negative and positively selected for CCR7, with terminally differentiated effector memory CD45RA+ cells excluded. Clones were sequenced by immunoSEQ multiplex PCR, and TCRdb holds only the in-frame ones, with some missing. This table has about 2.2 million clones, over 85% appearing once. Sequencing input: naive CD8+ T cells from PBMCs. Source of these receptors: a man aged 18 to 29 in good health. Some clones in this sample may be carry-over from other donors' samples.

The V and J genes are TRBV11-1 and TRBJ2-4; TRBD2 matches 12 bases. The CDR3 has 17 residues. The V and J ends lost 4 bases and 1 base, in that order; junction bases with no gene match: 5. Per the germline V gene, CDR1 is SGHAT and CDR2 is FQDESV (reference sequence). CDR3 DNA sequence: TGTGCCAGCAGCTCTAGGACTAGCGGGGCCGCCAAAAACATTCAGTACTTC. Translating gives CASSSRTSGAAKNIQYF.

The chain has TRBV28 and TRBJ2-1; D is possibly TRBD1 (6 bases). The CDR3 has 14 residues. The V end lost 2 bases, the J end lost 3 bases, and 8 bases lay between the germline ends. The germline gives CDR1 MDHEN, CDR2 SYDVKM. CDR3: CASSLEDSYNEQFF. For the CDR3, the DNA is TGTGCCAGCAGTTTAGAGGACAGCTACAATGAGCAGTTCTTC.

The CDR3 here is CASSSSKSHEKLFF. For the CDR3, the DNA is TGTGCCAGCAGCTCGTCTAAAAGCCATGAAAAACTGTTTTTT. The chain carries TRBV7-9 and TRBJ1-4; D is ambiguous. The CDR3 runs 14 residues. Germline V gene data show CDR1 as SEHNR and CDR2 as FQNEAQ (reference sequence). V was cut by 4 bases and J by 6 bases, with 12 bases left in between.

The chain couples TRBV15 to TRBJ2-7, with 10 bases fitting TRBD1. The CDR3 contains 15 residues. Germline V lookup: CDR1 LNHNV, CDR2 YYDKDF (reference sequence). V was pared by 3 bases and J by 2 bases, with 4 bases of the junction left unmatched. In DNA form, the CDR3 reads TGTGCCACCAGCAGGCGACAGGGGGCAACCTACGAGCAGTACTTC. This encodes CATSRRQGATYEQYF.

The V gene is TRBV6-1, the J gene TRBJ2-2; the match to TRBD1 covers 8 bases. The ends lost 3 bases at V and 1 base at J; junction bases unmatched: 4. The length of the CDR3 is 16 residues. Per germline, CDR1 MNHNS and CDR2 SASEGT. CDR3 nucleotides: TGTGCCAGCAGTGATTGGGGACAGGAGAACACCGGGGAGCTGTTTTTT. Translated, it gives CASSDWGQENTGELFF.

The chain employs TRBV28 and TRBJ2-7, with 8 nucleotides matching TRBD1. The CDR3 is 14 amino acids. After removal of 3 bases from V and 5 bases from J, the junction contained 6 bases not matched to a gene. Germline lookup yields CDR1 MDHEN and CDR2 SYDVKM. The CDR3 protein is CASSFAAGGNEQYF. DNA for the CDR3: TGTGCCAGCAGTTTCGCGGCAGGGGGCAACGAGCAGTACTTC.

The chain carries TRBV2 and TRBJ2-7; 12 bases fit TRBD1. Germline V gene sequence: CDR1 SNHLY, CDR2 FYNNEI. The CDR3 runs 13 residues. V was pared by 8 bases and J by 4 bases, with 3 bases of the junction left unmatched. The CDR3 bases are TGTGCCAGCCGGGACAGGGGGCAGTACGAGCAGTACTTC. Translating it yields CASRDRGQYEQYF.